This T cell receptor (beta chain) was sequenced in a study of cytomegalovirus exposure and HLA in healthy donors. Germline V gene data show CDR1 as MNHEY and CDR2 as SVGAGI. Trimming removed 6 bases at V and 4 bases at J, with 6 bases between. The CDR3 has 11 residues. Primers: 60 Vbeta forward and 13 Jbeta reverse. Assay used: immunoSEQ multiplex PCR; TCRdb lists only in-frame clones, some missing. The data contain under 150,000 clones, just under 85% of them singletons. The sample consisted of PBMCs. This clonotype was sampled from a boy between 2 and 10 years old in good health and CMV-seronegative. The chain has TRBV6-5 and TRBJ1-2; D gene ambiguous. For the CDR3, the DNA is TGTGCCAGCAGCGGGTCCTATGGCTACACCTTC. Translated: CASSGSYGYTF.